Shown below are 20 T cell receptor beta chains from a single sample sequenced in a study of shared clonotypes between healthy human individuals (dated by TCRdb to the early 2020s). Libraries came from the immunoSEQ multiplex PCR assay. Entries here come from immuneACCESS through TCRdb and include only in-frame sequences with V and J called. Some clones fail to appear in such tables; in the studies checked, an unresolved V gene covers under half of the shortfall, and the cause of the remainder is unknown. For this sample the table gives roughly 2.2 million clones, of which under 95% were detected only once. Of the sample, about 0.36% is held by the ten largest clones. Sequencing was performed on naive CD4+ T cells from PBMCs. The sample's cell subset or site label, in plain terms: CD45RA+ positively selected. These receptor sequences come from a young man in good health. Some clones in this sample may be carry-over from other donors' samples.

This clone was picked up a small number of times. This chain connects TRBV6-1 to TRBJ1-5; no reliable D call. The CDR3 has 16 residues. V was cut by 1 base and J by 2 bases, with 12 bases left in between. Germline V gives CDR1 MNHNS, CDR2 SASEGT. The chain's CDR3 is CASSEVGVRRNQPQHF. CDR3 coding DNA: TGTGCCAGCAGTGAAGTTGGGGTCAGGCGCAATCAGCCCCAGCATTTT.

This rearrangement joins TRBV9 to TRBJ2-1, with 8 bases aligning to TRBD2. After removal of 4 bases from V and 5 bases from J, the junction contained 8 bases not matched to a gene. The CDR3 totals 15 residues. CDR1 SGDLS and CDR2 YYNGEE come from the germline V gene. CDR3 DNA sequence: TGTGCCAGCAGCTCCGGGGGGGACCGTCACAATGAGCAGTTCTTC. It codes for CASSSGGDRHNEQFF.

The chain has TRBV10-3 and TRBJ2-1, with D perhaps TRBD1 or TRBD2 (5 bases each). This CDR3 comprises 16 residues. CDR1 and CDR2 from the germline V gene are ENHRY and SYGVKD. Deletions cut 8 bases from V and 2 bases from J, with 19 bases between. The CDR3: CAIGRDPRGTYNEQFF. DNA of the CDR3: TGTGCCATCGGCCGGGACCCTAGAGGGACCTACAATGAGCAGTTCTTC.

This chain connects TRBV10-3 to TRBJ2-1; D could derive from TRBD1 or TRBD2 (7 bases each). Germline loops: CDR1 ENHRY, CDR2 SYGVKD. The CDR3 is 16 residues long. V was trimmed by 2 bases and J by 2 bases, leaving 13 bases between them. The CDR3 DNA follows: TGTGCCATCAGTGAGCCCCAGGGGGGGGCCTACAATGAGCAGTTCTTC. It codes for CAISEPQGGAYNEQFF.

The genes are TRBV5-4 and TRBJ1-1; 11 bases line up with TRBD1. The germline gives CDR1 SGHNT, CDR2 YYREEE (reference sequence). The ends lost 1 base at V and 4 bases at J; junction bases unmatched: 3. The CDR3 spans 15 residues. CDR3 sequence (DNA): TGTGCCAGCAGCTTGCCCGGGACAGGGGGCACTGAAGCTTTCTTT. Translation: CASSLPGTGGTEAFF. The whole variable domain, remainder taken from reference TRBV5-4 and TRBJ1-1, is ETGVTQSPTHLIKTRGQQVTLRCSSQSGHNTVSWYQQALGQGPQFIFQYYREEENGRGNFPPRFSGLQFPNYSSELNVNALELDDSALYLCASSLPGTGGTEAFFGQGTRLTVV.

The V and J genes are TRBV7-2 and TRBJ2-7; the match to TRBD2 covers 8 bases. The CDR3 extends over 16 amino acids. Trimming removed 1 base from V and 1 base from J; junction bases left unmatched: 6. Per germline, CDR1 SGHTA and CDR2 FQGNSA. CDR3 nucleotide sequence: TGTGCCAGCAGCTTAGGTGTTCCTAGCGGGTCCTACGAGCAGTACTTC. This gives the protein CASSLGVPSGSYEQYF.

This clone was observed a handful of times. The V gene is TRBV5-1, the J gene TRBJ1-1; D unresolved. CDR3 length: 14 amino acids. V was pared by 1 base and J by 4 bases, with 11 bases between. Germline V gene sequence: CDR1 SGHRS, CDR2 YFSETQ. CDR3 loop: CASSLQVSGTEAFF. The CDR3 DNA reads TGCGCCAGCAGCTTGCAGGTCTCGGGCACTGAAGCTTTCTTT.

This clone was recorded only once. The chain combines TRBV5-1 with TRBJ2-7, with 13 nucleotides matching TRBD2. The CDR3 contains 17 residues. The germline V gene encodes CDR1 SGHRS and CDR2 YFSETQ. With V trimmed by 2 bases and J by 1 base, 6 bases remained unmatched. The CDR3 sequence is CASSLGTSGTYSYEQYF. The CDR3 bases are TGCGCCAGCAGCTTAGGGACTAGCGGGACCTATTCCTACGAGCAGTACTTC. The full variable domain, completed using reference TRBV5-1 and TRBJ2-7, is KAGVTQTPRYLIKTRGQQVTLSCSPISGHRSVSWYQQTPGQGLQFLFEYFSETQRNKGNFPGRFSGRQFSNSRSEMNVSTLELGDSALYLCASSLGTSGTYSYEQYFGPGTRLTVT.

V and J are TRBV7-9 and TRBJ2-7, with D maybe TRBD1 (6 bases). V was shortened by 4 bases and J by 5 bases, with 12 bases between the two germline ends. In germline, CDR1 is SEHNR, CDR2 FQNEAQ (reference sequence). CDR3 length: 13 amino acids. This CDR3 is CASSWLTGNEQYF. The CDR3, as DNA: TGTGCCAGCAGCTGGCTTACAGGGAACGAGCAGTACTTC.

The chain uses TRBV30 and TRBJ2-7, with D unclear. This CDR3 has 13 amino acids. Germline assignment: CDR1 GTSNPN and CDR2 SVGIG (reference sequence). Trimming shortened V by 0 bases and J by 2 bases, and 8 bases separated the two germline ends. The CDR3 protein is CAWSVHLTYEQYF. The DNA for the CDR3 is TGTGCCTGGAGTGTCCATCTGACCTACGAGCAGTACTTC.

The chain couples TRBV29-1 to TRBJ1-2; D is undetermined. Trimming took off 4 bases at V and 6 bases at J, with 12 bases between the two ends. The CDR3 has 12 amino acids. CDR1 is SQVTM and CDR2 is ANQGSEA in the germline V gene. This CDR3 reads CSVGRQENGYTF. The CDR3 coding sequence is TGCAGCGTTGGTAGGCAGGAGAATGGCTACACCTTC.

This chain joins TRBV6-5 and TRBJ2-7; the D is unclear. The germline V gene has CDR1 MNHEY and CDR2 SVGAGI. V was trimmed by 0 bases and J by 7 bases, leaving 16 bases between them. This CDR3 region has 15 residues. The CDR3 DNA follows: TGTGCCAGCAGTTACTCGTCAGGACCCCTGGGGGAGCAGTACTTC. Its protein is CASSYSSGPLGEQYF.

In the case of this clone: Other DNA sequences in the same sample also yield this CDR3. The chain employs TRBV2 and TRBJ1-5; D ambiguous. Trimming left V 6 bases short and J 6 bases short, with 9 bases between. Germline loops: CDR1 SNHLY, CDR2 FYNNEI. The CDR3 has 12 residues. CDR3 nucleotide sequence: TGTGCCAGCAGCTTGACGGGTCAGCCCCAGCATTTT. Translated, it gives CASSLTGQPQHF. The variable domain in full, with the rest retrieved from reference TRBV2 and TRBJ1-5, is EPEVTQTPSHQVTQMGQEVILRCVPISNHLYFYWYRQILGQKVEFLVSFYNNEISEKSEIFDDQFSVERPDGSNFTLKIRSTKLEDSAMYFCASSLTGQPQHFGDGTRLSIL.

The rearrangement links TRBV5-4 to TRBJ2-7; D is uncertain. The V and J ends lost 6 bases and 3 bases respectively, with 16 bases between them. Germline loops: CDR1 SGHNT, CDR2 YYREEE (reference sequence). CDR3 size: 14 residues. DNA for the CDR3: TGTGCCAGCAAACGAGGCGAGAGAAACTACGAGCAGTACTTC. This codes for CASKRGERNYEQYF.

A single count supports this clone. The chain recombines TRBV28 with TRBJ2-1; TRBD2 matches 10 bases. The junction had 14 bases not matched to a gene; V was cut back by 5 bases and J by 7 bases. The V gene's germline CDR1 is MDHEN and CDR2 SYDVKM. This CDR3 has 17 residues. This CDR3 is CASSPTGTSAERNEQFF. CDR3 in DNA: TGTGCCAGCAGTCCAACCGGGACTAGCGCGGAGCGGAATGAGCAGTTCTTC.

The gene calls are TRBV15 and TRBJ2-5, with D unclear. The germline V and J ends were trimmed by 0 bases and 2 bases, with 10 bases remaining between them. The germline V gene encodes CDR1 LNHNV and CDR2 YYDKDF (reference sequence). The CDR3 is 15 residues long. This CDR3 is CATSRDRSRQETQYF. Written as DNA, the CDR3 is TGTGCCACCAGCAGAGATAGGAGCAGGCAAGAGACCCAGTACTTC.

CDR3 DNA: TGTGCCAGCAGCTTACGGACTAGCCGCGAGCAGTTCTTC. The encoded protein is CASSLRTSREQFF. The chain couples TRBV5-4 to TRBJ2-1; 8 bases are shared with TRBD2. This CDR3 is built from 13 residues. Germline trimming cut 2 bases from V and 10 bases from J; bases unmatched to any gene: 5. Germline CDR1 SGHNT, CDR2 YYREEE (reference sequence).

V gene TRBV11-2 combines with J gene TRBJ2-3, with D perhaps TRBD1 (6 bases). The CDR3 extends over 11 amino acids. Trimming took off 7 bases at V and 6 bases at J, with 8 bases between the two ends. Looked up from germline, CDR1 is SGHAT and CDR2 is FQNNGV. CDR3 in DNA: TGTGCCAGCACCCAGGGGGATACGCAGTATTTT. As protein: CASTQGDTQYF.

V is TRBV4-1 and J is TRBJ2-3, with D uncertain. The CDR3 length is 15 residues. Trimming cost V 1 base and J 0 bases, with 8 bases left between them. Germline lookup yields CDR1 MGHRA and CDR2 YSYEKL. Written as DNA, the CDR3 is TGCGCCAGCAGCCAAGCTTACAGCAGCACAGATACGCAGTATTTT. Translation: CASSQAYSSTDTQYF.

The V and J genes are TRBV7-3 and TRBJ2-2; no definite D call. The germline CDR1 and CDR2 sequences are SGHTA and FQGTGA. Between the trimmed V and J ends, which lost 5 bases and 5 bases, there was a span of 12 bases. This CDR3 spans 14 amino acids. The DNA for the CDR3 is TGTGCCAGCAGCGCCGATTTGACTACCGGGGAGCTGTTTTTT. Amino acids: CASSADLTTGELFF.